The source of this TCR beta chain is a study of blood T cell repertoires in COVID-19. The overall study: Researchers got acute and convalescent COVID-19 samples from the United States, Italy and Spain.

The data were produced by immunoSEQ multiplex PCR, yet TCRdb's version contains in-frame clones alone and is incomplete. The profile covers approximately 240,000 clones, with around 85% appearing a single time and about 4% taken by the ten largest. The CDR3 length is 16 residues. Germline V gene sequence: CDR1 MNHNY, CDR2 SVGAGI (reference sequence). The V and J ends lost 1 base and 2 bases respectively, with 14 bases between them. V and J are TRBV6-6 and TRBJ2-5; TRBD1 is a possible D gene (6 bases). This clonotype was sampled from a woman in her thirties or forties with active or convalescent COVID-19. Material for sequencing was peripheral blood. The CDR3 region has the DNA TGTGCCAGCAGTTACTGGGCAGGGGTGCGGCAAGAGACCCAGTACTTC. It yields the protein CASSYWAGVRQETQYF.